This TCR beta chain was recorded in a study of blood T cells in healthy people across ages. General study results and limits: Relative to aged donors, long-lived donors carried more naive CD4+ cells and displayed higher diversity. Any conclusive comparison of naive versus antigen-experienced cells was prevented by using unsorted PBMCs. A strong correlation between TCR beta diversity and naive T cell percentage was seen.

In this sample, this clonotype turned up once. Antigen unknown. The junction departs from germline at one end; a sequencing error may be responsible. Every donor gave roughly 9.6 milliliters of peripheral blood. This CDR3 has 16 amino acids. Germline CDR1 reads SGHDN; CDR2 reads FVKESK. It was with a sample-barcoded 5' primer and a J-beta primer mix that a second PCR of roughly 7 to 12 cycles was run. TCRdb passed the 5' RACE reads through MiXCR, listing each CDR3 protein once. Of over 600,000 distinct CDR3 sequences listed, 46% are singletons. Sequenced input: blood. This clonotype originated in a man at least 80 years old in good health. V and J are TRBV14 and TRBJ2-7; TRBD1 matches at 8 bases. CDR3 in DNA: TGTGCCATCAGCCCCGACAGGGGAGGCCAATCCTACGAGCAGTACTTC. Translating it yields CAISPDRGGQSYEQYF.